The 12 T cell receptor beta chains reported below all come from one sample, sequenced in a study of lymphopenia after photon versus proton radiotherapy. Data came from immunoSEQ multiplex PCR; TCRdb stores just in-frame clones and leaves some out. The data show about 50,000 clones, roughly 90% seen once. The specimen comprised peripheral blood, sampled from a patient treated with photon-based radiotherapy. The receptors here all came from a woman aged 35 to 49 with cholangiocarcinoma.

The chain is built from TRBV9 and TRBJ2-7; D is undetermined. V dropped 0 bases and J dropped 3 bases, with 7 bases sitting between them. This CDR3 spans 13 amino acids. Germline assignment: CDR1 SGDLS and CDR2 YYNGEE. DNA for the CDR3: TGTGCCAGCAGCGTAGGGGTATTCTACGAGCAGTACTTC. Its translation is CASSVGVFYEQYF.

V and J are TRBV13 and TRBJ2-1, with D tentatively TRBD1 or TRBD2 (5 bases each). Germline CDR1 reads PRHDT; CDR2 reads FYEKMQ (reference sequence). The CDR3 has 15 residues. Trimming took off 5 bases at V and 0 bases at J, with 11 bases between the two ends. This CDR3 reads CASSGTGSSYNEQFF. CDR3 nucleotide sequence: TGTGCCAGCAGCGGGACGGGAAGCTCCTACAATGAGCAGTTCTTC.

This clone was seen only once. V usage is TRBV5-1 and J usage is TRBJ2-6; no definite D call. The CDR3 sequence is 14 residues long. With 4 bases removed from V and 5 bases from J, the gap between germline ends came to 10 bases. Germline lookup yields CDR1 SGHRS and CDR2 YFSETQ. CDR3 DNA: TGCGCCAGCAGCGAGTCCGACAGGGCCAACGTCCTGACTTTC. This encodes CASSESDRANVLTF.

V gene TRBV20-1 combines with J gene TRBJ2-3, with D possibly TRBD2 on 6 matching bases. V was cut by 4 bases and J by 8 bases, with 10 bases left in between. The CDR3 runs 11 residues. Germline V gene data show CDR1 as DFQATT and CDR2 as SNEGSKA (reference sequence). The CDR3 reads CSAIDSGTQYF. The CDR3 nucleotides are TGCAGTGCTATTGATAGCGGTACGCAGTATTTT.

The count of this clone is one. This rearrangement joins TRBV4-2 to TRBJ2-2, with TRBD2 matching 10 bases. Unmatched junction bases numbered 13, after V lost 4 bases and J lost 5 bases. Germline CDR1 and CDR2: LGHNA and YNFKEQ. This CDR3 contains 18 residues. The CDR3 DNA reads TGTGCCAGCAGCCCAAGGGCCATAGCGGGAGGAAATACCGGGGAGCTGTTTTTT. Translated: CASSPRAIAGGNTGELFF.

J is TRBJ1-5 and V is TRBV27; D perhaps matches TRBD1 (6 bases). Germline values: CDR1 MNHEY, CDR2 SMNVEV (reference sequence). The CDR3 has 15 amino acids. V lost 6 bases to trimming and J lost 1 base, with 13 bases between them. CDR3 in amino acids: CASRGEGGSNQPQHF. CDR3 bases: TGTGCCAGCAGGGGTGAAGGGGGAAGCAATCAGCCCCAGCATTTT.

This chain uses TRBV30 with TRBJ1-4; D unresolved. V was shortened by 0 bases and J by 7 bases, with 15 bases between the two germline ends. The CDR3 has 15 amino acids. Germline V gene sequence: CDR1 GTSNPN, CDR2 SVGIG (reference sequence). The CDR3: CAWSVFLQESEKLFF. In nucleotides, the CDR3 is TGTGCCTGGAGTGTGTTTCTCCAGGAGAGTGAAAAACTGTTTTTT.

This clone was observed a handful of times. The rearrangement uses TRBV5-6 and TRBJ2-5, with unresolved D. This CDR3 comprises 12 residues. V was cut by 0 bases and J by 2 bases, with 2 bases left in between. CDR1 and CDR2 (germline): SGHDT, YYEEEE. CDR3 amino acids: CASSLGQETQYF. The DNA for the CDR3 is TGTGCCAGCAGCTTGGGGCAAGAGACCCAGTACTTC. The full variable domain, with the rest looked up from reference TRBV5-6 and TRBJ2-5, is DAGVTQSPTHLIKTRGQQVTLRCSPKSGHDTVSWYQQALGQGPQFIFQYYEEEERQRGNFPDRFSGHQFPNYSSELNVNALLLGDSALYLCASSLGQETQYFGPGTRLLVL.

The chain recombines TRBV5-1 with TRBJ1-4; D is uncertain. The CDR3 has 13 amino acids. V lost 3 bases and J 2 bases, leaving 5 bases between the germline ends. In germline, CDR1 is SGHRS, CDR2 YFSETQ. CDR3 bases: TGCGCCAGCAGCTCCCTCACTAATGAAAAACTGTTTTTT. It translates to CASSSLTNEKLFF.

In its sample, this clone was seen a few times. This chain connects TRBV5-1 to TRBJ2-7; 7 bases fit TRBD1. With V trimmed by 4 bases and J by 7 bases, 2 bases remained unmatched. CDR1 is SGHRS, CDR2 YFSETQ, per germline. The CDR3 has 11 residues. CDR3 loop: CASSQGQEQYF. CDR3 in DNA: TGCGCCAGCAGCCAGGGACAGGAGCAGTACTTC.

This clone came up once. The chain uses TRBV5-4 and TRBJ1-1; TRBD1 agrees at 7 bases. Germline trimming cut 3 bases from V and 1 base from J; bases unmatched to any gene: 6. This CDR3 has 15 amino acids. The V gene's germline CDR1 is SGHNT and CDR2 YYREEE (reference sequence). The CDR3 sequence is CASSSGGTANTEAFF. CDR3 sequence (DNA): TGTGCCAGCAGCTCGGGGGGGACAGCGAACACTGAAGCTTTCTTT.

CDR3 DNA sequence: TGCACCAGCAGCCAAGCTTGGGGACTAGCGGGGGGCACAGATACGCAGTATTTT. It translates to CTSSQAWGLAGGTDTQYF. J is TRBJ2-3 and V is TRBV1; TRBD2, the D gene given by the table, was not confirmed from the DNA. TRBV1 is tagged as a pseudogene. This CDR3 comprises 18 residues.